This T cell receptor (beta chain) was captured in a study of T cell repertoires in cytomegalovirus infection. For the study at large: Shared public TCR beta signatures pointed to both CMV infection and a matching HLA type.

TCRdb fed the reads into MiXCR, producing one record per CDR3 protein. Seen here are hundreds of thousands of distinct CDR3 sequences, approximately 24% observed once, and the top ten hold approximately 8.2%. Broader study findings: The study identified carriers of CMV plus the relevant HLA from cumulative public TCR beta family frequency. HLA-C-restricted, CMV-specific TCR beta clonotypes were dominant ex vivo.

The germline CDR1 and CDR2 sequences are MDHEN and SYDVKM. This CDR3 region has 14 residues. V dropped 8 bases and J dropped 1 base, with 13 bases sitting between them. Worth noting for this clonotype: Its antigen is undetermined.

The TCR sequence derives from a human donor in good health (CMV status not recorded). Some clones in this sample may be carry-over from other donors' samples. The chain links TRBV28 to TRBJ2-3, with D possibly TRBD2 on 6 matching bases. The sample was CD8+ T cells from PBMCs. As DNA, the CDR3 is TGTGCCAGCGTGCGGGGTGCGGGCACAGATACGCAGTATTTT. Translating it yields CASVRGAGTDTQYF.